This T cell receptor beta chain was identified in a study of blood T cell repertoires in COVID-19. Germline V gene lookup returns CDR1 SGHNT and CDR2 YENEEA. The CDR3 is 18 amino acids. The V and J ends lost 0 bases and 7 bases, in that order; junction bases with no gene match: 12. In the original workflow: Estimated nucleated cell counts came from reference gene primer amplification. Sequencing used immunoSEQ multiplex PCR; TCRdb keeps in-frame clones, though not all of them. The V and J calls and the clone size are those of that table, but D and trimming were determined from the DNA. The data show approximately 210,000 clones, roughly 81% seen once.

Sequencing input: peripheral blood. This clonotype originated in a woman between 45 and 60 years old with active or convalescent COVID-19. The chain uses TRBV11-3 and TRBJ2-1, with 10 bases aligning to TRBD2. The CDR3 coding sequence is TGTGCCAGCAGCTTAGATTCCGCTAGCGGGGGCCCCCCAAATGAGCAGTTCTTC. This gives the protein CASSLDSASGGPPNEQFF.